Listed below are T cell receptor beta chains from one sample, sequenced in a study of beta chain features in type 1 diabetes. Only in-frame clones appear in the TCRdb table, and some are missing; sequencing was by immunoSEQ multiplex PCR. The sample holds roughly 300,000 clones; 6.5% to 10% are singletons and the top ten take more than 0.4%. Sequencing was done on a sample of central memory CD4+ T cells from blood. The receptors come from a woman younger than 30 in good health. Each CDR3 is given with its conserved first and last residue. The order of the fields is D gene, V gene, clone size, J gene, CDR3 protein, CDR3 DNA. A D gene is named only where the DNA matches it firmly. Clone size, where shown, is once, few, many, or a class for clones that have expanded.

TRBD2	TRBV7-6	many	TRBJ2-7	CASSPGTSVYEQYF	TGTGCCAGCAGCCCTGGGACTAGCGTTTACGAGCAGTACTTC
NA	TRBV18	NA	TRBJ2-2	CASSSQSGRANGELFF	TGTGCCAGCTCATCCCAGTCTGGGCGGGCCAACGGGGAGCTGTTTTTT
NA	TRBV28	few	TRBJ2-3	CASSFEYTQYF	TGTGCCAGCAGCTTCGAATATACGCAGTATTTT
NA	TRBV10-3	NA	TRBJ2-7	CAITLGLEYEQYF	TGTGCCATCACGTTGGGACTTGAATACGAGCAGTACTTC
NA	TRBV27	NA	TRBJ1-1	CASSLAMNTEAFF	TGTGCCAGCAGTTTAGCCATGAACACTGAAGCTTTCTTT
NA	TRBV5-4	many	TRBJ2-1	CASRTFGGDNEQFF	TGTGCCAGCAGGACTTTTGGGGGTGACAATGAGCAGTTCTTC
TRBD1	TRBV5-1	few	TRBJ2-6	CASSLGATGAGANVLTF	TGCGCCAGCAGCTTGGGGGCAACAGGGGCTGGGGCCAACGTCCTGACTTTC
NA	TRBV7-2	NA	TRBJ1-1	CASSLNRVVGNTEAFF	TGTGCCAGCAGCTTAAACAGGGTGGTGGGGAACACTGAAGCTTTCTTT
NA	TRBV5-1	few	TRBJ2-5	CASSLARQETQYF	TGCGCCAGCAGCTTGGCGCGTCAAGAGACCCAGTACTTC
NA	TRBV7-2	few	TRBJ2-5	CASSLAASGPRQETQYF	TGTGCCAGCAGCTTAGCCGCATCTGGGCCCCGCCAAGAGACCCAGTACTTC
TRBD1	TRBV28	few	TRBJ1-5	CASSFGGTGVRPQHF	TGTGCCAGCAGTTTCGGCGGGACAGGGGTAAGGCCCCAGCATTTT
NA	TRBV2	NA	TRBJ2-1	CASRQTGTGVYNEQFF	TGTGCCAGCCGTCAGACCGGGACTGGCGTCTACAATGAGCAGTTCTTC
NA	TRBV5-6	NA	TRBJ2-2	CASSATSTGELFF	TGTGCCAGCAGCGCAACAAGCACCGGGGAGCTGTTTTTT